Below, 30 T cell receptor beta chains from the same sample are listed, as sequenced in a study of shared clonotypes between healthy human individuals. It was CD45RO-negative cells, positively selected for CCR7, that made up naive CD8 cells, with terminally differentiated effector memory CD45RA+ cells excluded. Assay: immunoSEQ multiplex PCR; the TCRdb copy retains only in-frame clones and omits some. The repertoire has some 600,000 clones, around 96% of them found once; the top ten carry about 0.12%. Sequencing was done on a sample of naive CD8+ T cells sorted from blood. These receptors all come from a young woman in good health.

The chain carries TRBV7-9 and TRBJ2-1; a possible D gene is TRBD2 (6 bases). From germline, CDR1 is SEHNR and CDR2 FQNEAQ (reference sequence). Trimming pared 3 bases from V and 3 bases from J, leaving 9 bases between. CDR3 length: 14 amino acids. The CDR3 protein is CASSFGGDYNEQFF. CDR3 in DNA: TGTGCCAGCAGCTTCGGCGGGGACTACAATGAGCAGTTCTTC.

The chain recombines TRBV10-1 with TRBJ2-7; the match to TRBD1 covers 10 bases. Germline trimming cut 9 bases from V and 2 bases from J; bases unmatched to any gene: 7. Germline CDR1 WNHNN, CDR2 SYGVQD (reference sequence). CDR3 length: 14 amino acids. CDR3 sequence: CASMKGTGAYEQYF. CDR3 coding DNA: TGCGCCAGTATGAAGGGGACAGGGGCCTACGAGCAGTACTTC.

The chain links TRBV7-9 to TRBJ2-7; D is uncertain. The germline gives CDR1 SEHNR, CDR2 FQNEAQ (reference sequence). This CDR3 comprises 13 residues. V lost 5 bases, J lost 0 bases, and 8 bases lay in between. This chain's CDR3 is CASSPSISYEQYF. Written as DNA, the CDR3 is TGTGCCAGCAGCCCCAGCATCTCCTACGAGCAGTACTTC.

The rearrangement links TRBV7-9 to TRBJ2-7; TRBD1 matches 7 bases. This CDR3 is built from 14 residues. Per germline, CDR1 SEHNR and CDR2 FQNEAQ (reference sequence). J was trimmed by 0 bases and V by 5 bases; bases with no gene match: 4. In DNA, the CDR3 is TGTGCCAGCAGCCCGACAGGGATCTCCTACGAGCAGTACTTC. Residues: CASSPTGISYEQYF.

The rearrangement links TRBV27 to TRBJ2-5; 7 bases agree with TRBD2. The V and J ends lost 3 bases and 9 bases, in that order; junction bases with no gene match: 1. CDR1 is MNHEY, CDR2 SMNVEV, per germline (reference sequence). This CDR3 comprises 11 residues. The CDR3 DNA reads as TGTGCCAGCAGTTTTGCGGGGGCCCAGTACTTC. Amino acid sequence: CASSFAGAQYF.

CDR3 sequence (DNA): TGTGCCAGCAGTGAAATAGGAAACACTGAAGCTTTCTTT. As protein: CASSEIGNTEAFF. The chain uses TRBV6-1 and TRBJ1-1; D is unclear. V lost 2 bases to trimming and J lost 2 bases, with 6 bases between them. Germline assignment: CDR1 MNHNS and CDR2 SASEGT. The CDR3 has 13 residues.

As DNA, the CDR3 is TGTGCCAGCAGTCCTCATCGACAGGATACGCAGTATTTT. This codes for CASSPHRQDTQYF. V usage is TRBV28 and J usage is TRBJ2-3; perhaps TRBD1 as D (5 bases). The V end was cut by 5 bases, the J end by 6 bases, with 12 bases between. This CDR3 contains 13 residues. In germline, CDR1 is MDHEN, CDR2 SYDVKM.

This rearrangement joins TRBV7-8 to TRBJ2-7; a possible D gene is TRBD1 (6 bases). V was pared by 2 bases and J by 5 bases, with 16 bases between. CDR3 length: 15 residues. Looked up from germline, CDR1 is SGHVS and CDR2 is FQNEAQ. The CDR3 here is CASSLRGNTGNEQYF. The DNA of the CDR3 is TGTGCCAGCAGCTTAAGGGGAAACACAGGGAACGAGCAGTACTTC.

In its sample, this clone was seen a few times. The sample carries other DNA sequences with the same CDR3. The chain joins TRBV7-9 to TRBJ2-1; D possibly matches TRBD1 or TRBD2 (5 bases each). The ends were cut back, 3 bases at V and 6 bases at J, with 6 bases in the middle. This CDR3 comprises 12 residues. Per the germline V gene, CDR1 is SEHNR and CDR2 is FQNEAQ (reference sequence). CDR3 loop: CASSLGTNEQFF. In nucleotides, the CDR3 is TGTGCCAGCAGCTTGGGGACCAATGAGCAGTTCTTC.

The chain recombines TRBV28 with TRBJ2-7; D tentatively reads TRBD1 or TRBD2 (5 bases each). The CDR3 spans 12 residues. The V and J ends lost 7 bases and 5 bases respectively, with 12 bases between them. Germline V gene lookup returns CDR1 MDHEN and CDR2 SYDVKM. The CDR3 DNA reads TGTGCCAGCACACCTATGGGGGACGAGCAGTACTTC. It specifies CASTPMGDEQYF.

This chain's CDR3 is CAISDLAGVEQFF. The CDR3 DNA follows: TGTGCCATCAGTGACCTAGCGGGAGTGGAGCAGTTCTTC. The chain combines TRBV10-3 with TRBJ2-1, with 10 bases aligning to TRBD2. The CDR3 is 13 amino acids. After removal of 3 bases from V and 10 bases from J, the junction contained 3 bases not matched to a gene. The V gene's germline CDR1 is ENHRY and CDR2 SYGVKD.

The chain carries TRBV15 and TRBJ2-7, with a tentative D call TRBD1 (5 bases). Trimming removed 1 base at V and 3 bases at J, with 7 bases between. Germline CDR1 reads LNHNV; CDR2 reads YYDKDF (reference sequence). The CDR3 spans 13 residues. The CDR3 here is CATSRGQHYEQYF. CDR3 sequence (DNA): TGTGCCACCAGCAGAGGACAGCACTACGAGCAGTACTTC.

V is TRBV13 and J is TRBJ2-7; 10 bases map to TRBD2. Germline V CDR1 and CDR2: PRHDT, FYEKMQ (reference sequence). J lost 7 bases, V lost 3 bases, and 9 bases had no gene match. The CDR3 sequence is 15 residues long. CDR3 in DNA: TGTGCCAGCAGCTTCCTACTAGCGGGGATTCAGGAGCAGTACTTC. Protein product: CASSFLLAGIQEQYF.

The rearrangement links TRBV19 to TRBJ2-1; 11 nucleotides align to TRBD1. J was trimmed by 4 bases and V by 6 bases; bases with no gene match: 17. Germline-derived CDR1 and CDR2 are LNHDA and SQIVND (reference sequence). The CDR3 extends over 19 amino acids. The CDR3 DNA follows: TGTGCCAGTAGCCCACTGCGCGATTCGGGGACAGGGGGATACAATGAGCAGTTCTTC. Translation gives CASSPLRDSGTGGYNEQFF.

This sequence joins TRBV18 and TRBJ2-3; TRBD2 matches 9 bases. Germline lookup yields CDR1 KGHSH and CDR2 LQKENI. This CDR3 region has 16 residues. The trim removed 4 bases at V and 4 bases at J, leaving 9 bases unmatched. CDR3 nucleotides: TGTGCCAGCTCACTGACTAGCGGCCGAGCCGCAGATACGCAGTATTTT. Amino acids: CASSLTSGRAADTQYF.

The chain uses TRBV13 and TRBJ2-7; perhaps TRBD1 as D (5 bases). The CDR3 is made up of 14 amino acids. The germline CDR1 and CDR2 sequences are PRHDT and FYEKMQ (reference sequence). The V end lost 4 bases, the J end lost 7 bases, and 17 bases lay between the germline ends. In DNA form, the CDR3 reads TGTGCCAGCAGCTATGGTTACAGATCAGGGGAGCAGTACTTC. Its protein is CASSYGYRSGEQYF.

This rearrangement joins TRBV7-9 to TRBJ1-5, with D perhaps TRBD1 (5 bases). V was shortened by 3 bases and J by 0 bases, with 9 bases between the two germline ends. This CDR3 spans 15 amino acids. CDR1 is SEHNR and CDR2 is FQNEAQ in the germline V gene (reference sequence). CDR3 DNA sequence: TGTGCCAGCAGCTTTCAGGGCGATAGCAATCAGCCCCAGCATTTT. The encoded protein is CASSFQGDSNQPQHF.

This chain links TRBV7-2 with TRBJ2-3, with D hard to call. The V and J ends lost 3 bases and 3 bases respectively, with 13 bases between them. The CDR3 runs 15 residues. Germline assignment: CDR1 SGHTA and CDR2 FQGNSA. CDR3 coding DNA: TGTGCCAGCAGCTTTGCTGGAGTCGGGACAGATACGCAGTATTTT. It is translated as CASSFAGVGTDTQYF.

This chain links TRBV19 with TRBJ1-5; TRBD1 is a possible D gene (6 bases). Trimming cost V 2 bases and J 1 base, with 12 bases left between them. CDR1 is LNHDA and CDR2 is SQIVND in the germline V gene (reference sequence). This CDR3 comprises 16 residues. The CDR3 coding sequence is TGTGCCAGTAGTATATTGGCAGGGGTGAGCAATCAGCCCCAGCATTTT. Its translation: CASSILAGVSNQPQHF.

Turning to this clone: The sample carries other DNA sequences with the same CDR3. The chain carries TRBV5-1 and TRBJ1-1; TRBD1 is a possible D gene (6 bases). Germline CDR1 SGHRS, CDR2 YFSETQ. The CDR3 loop spans 14 amino acids. V was cut by 4 bases and J by 3 bases, with 13 bases left in between. CDR3 region: CASSPRGEDTEAFF. The CDR3 DNA reads as TGCGCCAGCAGCCCGAGGGGGGAGGACACTGAAGCTTTCTTT. The full variable domain, rest sourced from reference TRBV5-1 and TRBJ1-1, is KAGVTQTPRYLIKTRGQQVTLSCSPISGHRSVSWYQQTPGQGLQFLFEYFSETQRNKGNFPGRFSGRQFSNSRSEMNVSTLELGDSALYLCASSPRGEDTEAFFGQGTRLTVV.

The rearrangement joins TRBV4-1 to TRBJ1-5; 8 bases align to TRBD1. The V gene's germline CDR1 is MGHRA and CDR2 YSYEKL. The CDR3 has 14 amino acids. The ends lost 3 bases at V and 2 bases at J; junction bases unmatched: 0. The CDR3: CASSQTGGNQPQHF. As DNA, the CDR3 is TGCGCCAGCAGCCAGACAGGGGGCAATCAGCCCCAGCATTTT.

The chain links TRBV19 to TRBJ1-5; maybe TRBD1 (5 bases). Trimming stripped 7 bases from V and 6 bases from J, with 19 bases between. The length of the CDR3 is 15 residues. Germline-derived CDR1 and CDR2 are LNHDA and SQIVND (reference sequence). The CDR3 here is CASTRGTAAGQPQHF. The CDR3 DNA sequence: TGTGCCAGTACCAGAGGGACCGCGGCGGGTCAGCCCCAGCATTTT.

The chain uses TRBV19 and TRBJ2-5; possible D gene TRBD2, 6 bases. CDR3 size: 16 residues. Germline V gives CDR1 LNHDA, CDR2 SQIVND (reference sequence). V was clipped by 3 bases and J by 4 bases, with 18 bases between them. CDR3 in DNA: TGTGCCAGTAGTATTTGGTCGGAGGTTAGCGGAGAGACCCAGTACTTC. Its protein product is CASSIWSEVSGETQYF.

V is TRBV7-6 and J is TRBJ2-2, with a weak D call TRBD1 (6 bases). Trimming pared 6 bases from V and 4 bases from J, leaving 18 bases between. This CDR3 region has 16 residues. Germline V CDR1 and CDR2: SGHVS, FNYEAQ. The CDR3 here is CASRSVDQGSTGELFF. In DNA, the CDR3 is TGTGCCAGCAGGTCCGTTGACCAGGGGTCCACCGGGGAGCTGTTTTTT.

The V gene is TRBV28, the J gene TRBJ2-2, with D possibly matching TRBD2 (6 bases). CDR1 is MDHEN, CDR2 SYDVKM, per germline. The CDR3 runs 15 residues. The V and J ends lost 6 bases and 2 bases respectively, with 13 bases between them. CDR3 residues: CASRGGAGNTGELFF. CDR3 DNA: TGTGCCAGCAGAGGAGGGGCGGGAAACACCGGGGAGCTGTTTTTT.

The rearrangement uses TRBV19 and TRBJ2-1, with TRBD1 matching over 10 bases. With V trimmed by 10 bases and J by 10 bases, 10 bases remained unmatched. This CDR3 has 13 residues. Germline V gene data show CDR1 as LNHDA and CDR2 as SQIVND (reference sequence). CDR3 coding DNA: TGTGCCACCACGGGGACAGGGGTGGGGGAGCAGTTCTTC. It specifies CATTGTGVGEQFF.

V is TRBV7-9 and J is TRBJ2-7; D unresolved. Germline V lookup: CDR1 SEHNR, CDR2 FQNEAQ (reference sequence). V was pared by 2 bases and J by 5 bases, with 4 bases between. The length of the CDR3 is 11 residues. CDR3 DNA: TGTGCCAGCAGCTTAAGAGACGAGCAGTACTTC. Its translation is CASSLRDEQYF.

The V gene is TRBV9, the J gene TRBJ1-2; D is perhaps TRBD1 (5 bases). The CDR3 has 15 amino acids. Germline V gene data show CDR1 as SGDLS and CDR2 as YYNGEE. The V and J ends lost 4 bases and 3 bases respectively, with 16 bases between them. The CDR3 DNA is TGTGCCAGCAGCCCCCTTAGGGGACCGGACTATGGCTACACCTTC. This sequence encodes CASSPLRGPDYGYTF.

The chain uses TRBV5-1 and TRBJ2-1; a weak D match, TRBD2 (6 bases). Germline V gives CDR1 SGHRS, CDR2 YFSETQ. Between the trimmed V and J ends, which lost 9 bases and 3 bases, there was a span of 16 bases. The CDR3 consists of 14 residues. DNA of the CDR3: TGCGCCACCCGGCCGGGACTGAACTACAATGAGCAGTTCTTC. Its translation is CATRPGLNYNEQFF. The full variable domain, in which reference TRBV5-1 and TRBJ2-1 provide the parts outside the CDR3, is KAGVTQTPRYLIKTRGQQVTLSCSPISGHRSVSWYQQTPGQGLQFLFEYFSETQRNKGNFPGRFSGRQFSNSRSEMNVSTLELGDSALYLCATRPGLNYNEQFFGPGTRLTVL.

Of note for this clone: The sample carries other DNA sequences with the same CDR3. This sequence joins TRBV19 and TRBJ2-7; 10 bases match TRBD1. J was trimmed by 2 bases and V by 5 bases; bases with no gene match: 3. The CDR3 is 14 amino acids. Germline loops: CDR1 LNHDA, CDR2 SQIVND (reference sequence). For the CDR3, the DNA is TGTGCCAGTAGTCCGGGACAGGGGACCTACGAGCAGTACTTC. As protein: CASSPGQGTYEQYF.